This TCR beta chain was sequenced in a study of Graves' ophthalmopathy and Graves' hyperthyroidism. Overall study context: The blood sample was drawn at first diagnosis and before any treatment. Study-wide findings and caveats: Ophthalmopathy progression cases were predicted by the model with approximately 66% sensitivity and 72.22% specificity. Most expanded thyroid clonotypes above 0.001 frequency also appeared in blood.

Germline loops: CDR1 DFQATT, CDR2 SNEGSKA (reference sequence). This CDR3 is 13 amino acids long. V was trimmed by 5 bases and J by 3 bases, leaving 14 bases between them. On this clonotype itself: Antigen: not known.

Amplification targeted the TCR beta CDR3 regions, with RNA transcripts as the source material. The workflow started with a first-round RT-PCR run with HTBI primers and then moved on to a second-round multiplex PCR. TCRdb used MiXCR to reprocess the multiplex PCR reads, holding one entry per CDR3 protein. The sample holds roughly 700,000 distinct CDR3 sequences, 40% seen once. A volume of approximately 9.2 ml of fresh peripheral blood supplied the PBMCs. Sequencing was done on a sample of peripheral blood. The genes are TRBV20-1 and TRBJ2-7; D perhaps matches TRBD2 (5 bases). This TCR was recovered from an adult man with Graves' ophthalmopathy. The CDR3 is CSAFRTAGYEQYF. CDR3 in DNA: TGCAGTGCTTTTCGGACTGCTGGCTACGAGCAGTACTTC.